The next 5 T cell receptor beta chains were all read from a single sample in a study of breast tumors, draining lymph nodes, adjacent tissues. Breast cancer patients provided tissue from their axillary draining lymph nodes. A single record per CDR3 protein comes from TCRdb applying MiXCR to the multiplex PCR reads. This sample yields around 130,000 distinct CDR3 sequences, of which approximately 20% are seen a single time; approximately 3.5% belongs to the top ten. What was sequenced was axillary lymph node tissue. The source of these receptors is a female donor with breast cancer. Some clones in this sample may be carry-over from other donors' samples.

On this clonotype itself: This clone may be a read error of a much larger clone one base away. CDR3 DNA: TGTGCCGGCAGCCCCTCAAACTCTGACGGCTACACCTTC. Residues: CAGSPSNSDGYTF. The rearrangement links TRBV7-9 to TRBJ1-2, with unresolved D. This CDR3 spans 13 amino acids. CDR1 is SEHNR and CDR2 is FQNEAQ in the germline V gene (reference sequence).

This clonotype was observed once. The DNA for the CDR3 is TGCGCCAGCAGCTTGGGACCAGCGGGAGCGGAGCAGTTCTTC. Translated, it gives CASSLGPAGAEQFF. The chain is built from TRBV5-1 and TRBJ2-1; 8 positions match TRBD2. There are 14 residues in the CDR3. V gave up 0 bases and J gave up 10 bases; unmatched junction bases: 6. The germline V gene has CDR1 SGHRS and CDR2 YFSETQ.

Many counts were recorded for this clonotype. The chain carries TRBV15 and TRBJ2-3; no firm D call. The germline CDR1 and CDR2 sequences are LNHNV and YYDKDF (reference sequence). The V end lost 2 bases, the J end lost 0 bases, and 6 bases lay between the germline ends. CDR3 size: 14 residues. The CDR3: CATSRQVSTDTQYF. In nucleotides, the CDR3 is TGTGCCACCAGCAGACAAGTTAGCACAGATACGCAGTATTTT.

This clonotype was seen many times. The V gene is TRBV12-3 or TRBV12-4, the J gene TRBJ2-7; tentative D call: TRBD2 (5 bases). The CDR3 contains 12 residues. V was shortened by 6 bases and J by 6 bases, with 12 bases between the two germline ends. CDR3 nucleotides: TGTGCCAGCAGCCTCCTCCGGGGCGAGCAGTACTTC. This codes for CASSLLRGEQYF.

This clonotype has only a few counts. An end of the junction does not agree with germline; a read error may underlie this. V and J are TRBV5-6 and TRBJ2-3, with a weak D call TRBD2 (6 bases). The germline V gene has CDR1 SGHDT and CDR2 YYEEEE. The CDR3 contains 15 residues. CDR3 DNA: TGTGCCAGCAGCCACACTCGACTAGGCACAGGTACGCAGTATTTT. Encoded protein: CASSHTRLGTGTQYF.